These 3 T cell receptor beta chains share one sample of origin, sequenced in a study of Ad26.COV2.S vaccination and SARS-CoV-2 variants. Clones were sequenced by immunoSEQ multiplex PCR, and TCRdb holds only the in-frame ones, with some missing. The sample lists some 190,000 clones; 87% were seen once. Sample: peripheral blood, taken after recovery from COVID-19. All receptors come from a human donor who had recovered from COVID-19.

This sequence joins TRBV15 and TRBJ1-1; 7 positions agree with TRBD1. From germline, CDR1 is LNHNV and CDR2 YYDKDF (reference sequence). V gave up 8 bases and J gave up 1 base; unmatched junction bases: 7. CDR3 length: 14 amino acids. The CDR3, as DNA: TGTGCCACCCTCAGGGGGGGACGGAACACTGAAGCTTTCTTT. It is translated as CATLRGGRNTEAFF.

The CDR3 loop reads CASSDTGGNYGYTF. For the CDR3, the DNA is TGTGCCAGCAGTGACACAGGGGGAAACTATGGCTACACCTTC. The rearrangement links TRBV6-4 to TRBJ1-2; TRBD1 agrees at 8 bases. Looked up from germline, CDR1 is MRHNA and CDR2 is SNTAGT. Trimming took 2 bases from V and 2 from J; bases not matched to a gene: 1. The CDR3 has 14 residues.

The V and J genes are TRBV6-4 and TRBJ1-1; no clear D. The V gene lost 4 bases and the J gene lost 2 bases, with 8 bases spanning the gap. This CDR3 spans 13 amino acids. Germline-derived CDR1 and CDR2 are MRHNA and SNTAGT. The CDR3: CASSVQANTEAFF. CDR3 in DNA: TGTGCCAGCAGTGTTCAGGCTAACACTGAAGCTTTCTTT.